The present T cell receptor (beta chain) was sequenced within a study of neurological immune-mediated disorders. The CDR3 length is 18 residues. Germline V gene sequence: CDR1 MNHEY, CDR2 SVGAGI. Trimming cost V 4 bases and J 3 bases; bases outside gene matches: 8. This clonotype was recorded many times. TCRdb itself ran the 5' RACE reads through MiXCR, one entry per CDR3 protein. Altogether more than 15,000 distinct CDR3 sequences are present, under 3.5% being singletons, with the ten largest covering 20% to 25%. J is TRBJ2-6 and V is TRBV6-5; TRBD1 matches at 11 bases. The source is a woman aged 40-49 years in good health. Input material: CD8+ T cells from blood. Here the CDR3 reads CASSLTGTGGGGANVLTF. CDR3 nucleotide sequence: TGTGCCAGCAGTTTAACCGGGACAGGGGGTGGTGGGGCCAACGTCCTGACTTTC.